This paragraph covers one TCR beta chain sequence. This sample is part of a study of CD8 T cells in Susac syndrome. Germline CDR1 is SNHLY and CDR2 is FYNNEI. The CDR3 loop spans 14 amino acids. V shed 6 bases and J shed 7 bases, with 16 bases lying between them. Negative isolation yielded the CD8+ and CD4+ T cells, while FACS enriched the TEMRA cells. The authors reverse transcribed roughly 0.45 to 1 ug RNA with random hexamers. MiXCR was run by TCRdb on the immunoSEQ multiplex PCR reads, yielding one entry per CDR3 protein. The sample includes some 300,000 distinct CDR3 sequences, 75% to 85% seen only once; the top ten take around 0.22%.

The TCR comes from a human donor with multiple sclerosis. V gene TRBV2 combines with J gene TRBJ2-1; D is unclear. Sequencing was performed on CD8+ T cells from PBMCs. Here the CDR3 DNA reads TGTGCCAGCAGGACCCCCCAAGCAACTAATGAGCAGTTCTTC. Translation gives CASRTPQATNEQFF. The whole variable domain, filled in from reference TRBV2 and TRBJ2-1, reads EPEVTQTPSHQVTQMGQEVILRCVPISNHLYFYWYRQILGQKVEFLVSFYNNEISEKSEIFDDQFSVERPDGSNFTLKIRSTKLEDSAMYFCASRTPQATNEQFFGPGTRLTVL.